This is a list of T cell receptor beta chains from one sample in a study of prognosis after radiotherapy for stage I lung cancer. TCRdb used MiXCR to reprocess the multiplex PCR reads, holding one entry per CDR3 protein. This table has about 15,000 distinct CDR3 sequences, about a third appearing once. Sequenced here: PBMCs, sampled before or after stereotactic body radiation therapy (not recorded which). The receptors were sampled from a donor aged 50 or older with non-small cell lung cancer. CDR3s include the opening cysteine and the closing phenylalanine or tryptophan. The order of the fields is D gene, clone size, V gene, J gene, CDR3 DNA, CDR3 protein. A D gene is named only where the DNA matches it firmly. Size is stated for part of the rows, as once, few or many counts, or as a class when the clone is expanded.

d_call: TRBD1
clone_size: many
v_call: TRBV11-2
j_call: TRBJ1-5
cdr3_nt: TGTGCCAGCCCCCGTTACAGGGGATGTCAGCCCCAGCATTTT
cdr3_aa: CASPRYRGCQPQHF

d_call: .
clone_size: medium-sized
v_call: TRBV20-1
j_call: TRBJ2-3
cdr3_nt: TGCAGTGCTAGAGCATCGGCAGATACGCAGTATTTT
cdr3_aa: CSARASADTQYF

d_call: .
clone_size: many
v_call: TRBV7-9
j_call: TRBJ1-5
cdr3_nt: TGTGCCAGCAGCTTAGGGGGGAGTAGTCAGCCCCAGCATTTT
cdr3_aa: CASSLGGSSQPQHF

d_call: .
clone_size: .
v_call: TRBV6-1
j_call: TRBJ1-2
cdr3_nt: TGTGCCAGCAGTGAAGCGCTCTGCAGTGCTGGCTACACCTTC
cdr3_aa: CASSEALCSAGYTF

d_call: .
clone_size: many
v_call: TRBV5-1
j_call: TRBJ2-7
cdr3_nt: TGCGCCAGCAGCCCCTTAGGTTACCCGAGCTCCTACGAGCAGTACTTC
cdr3_aa: CASSPLGYPSSYEQYF

d_call: .
clone_size: many
v_call: TRBV7-8
j_call: TRBJ2-1
cdr3_nt: TGTGCCAGCAGCCCGCCACGATACAATGAGCAGTTCTTC
cdr3_aa: CASSPPRYNEQFF

d_call: .
clone_size: many
v_call: TRBV19
j_call: TRBJ2-1
cdr3_nt: TGTGCCAGTAGAACAGGGTCAGTCGGCAATGAGCAGTTCTTC
cdr3_aa: CASRTGSVGNEQFF

d_call: TRBD1
clone_size: many
v_call: TRBV18
j_call: TRBJ1-6
cdr3_nt: TGTGCCAGCTCGCCTTGGACCGGGACAGGGATTTCACCCCTCCACTTT
cdr3_aa: CASSPWTGTGISPLHF

d_call: .
clone_size: many
v_call: TRBV9
j_call: TRBJ2-6
cdr3_nt: TGTGCCAGCAGCGTTCCTGGACGGCCTGGGGCCAACGTCCTGACTTTC
cdr3_aa: CASSVPGRPGANVLTF

d_call: TRBD1
clone_size: medium-sized
v_call: TRBV3-1
j_call: TRBJ2-7
cdr3_nt: TGTGCCAGCGGCGACAGGGGGCCTATGCAGTACTTC
cdr3_aa: CASGDRGPMQYF

d_call: TRBD2
clone_size: many
v_call: TRBV6-2/TRBV6-3
j_call: TRBJ2-1
cdr3_nt: TGTGCCAGCAGTTCCTTAGCGGGAGTTCGTGAGCAGTTCTTC
cdr3_aa: CASSSLAGVREQFF

d_call: .
clone_size: .
v_call: TRBV24-1
j_call: TRBJ2-7
cdr3_nt: TGTGCCGCCAGTGATGGAGTGGACGAGCAGTACTTC
cdr3_aa: CAASDGVDEQYF

d_call: TRBD1
clone_size: many
v_call: TRBV5-1
j_call: TRBJ1-2
cdr3_nt: TGCGCCAGCAGCGGGACAGGGAAAAACTATGGCTACACCTTC
cdr3_aa: CASSGTGKNYGYTF

d_call: .
clone_size: many
v_call: TRBV5-8
j_call: TRBJ1-1
cdr3_nt: TGTGCCAGCAGCTTGTTGCCGAACACTGAAGCTTTCTTT
cdr3_aa: CASSLLPNTEAFF

d_call: .
clone_size: many
v_call: TRBV19
j_call: TRBJ1-1
cdr3_nt: TGTGCCAGTAGTTTGGACGGGATGAACACTGAAGCTTTCTTT
cdr3_aa: CASSLDGMNTEAFF

d_call: TRBD2
clone_size: .
v_call: TRBV24-1
j_call: TRBJ2-1
cdr3_nt: TGTGCCACCAGTGATTTCATAGCGGGAGGATTTCATGTGCAGTTCTTC
cdr3_aa: CATSDFIAGGFHVQFF

d_call: .
clone_size: many
v_call: TRBV30
j_call: TRBJ1-2
cdr3_nt: TGTGCCTATACAGGAGGTAGTAACTATGGCTACACCTTC
cdr3_aa: CAYTGGSNYGYTF

d_call: TRBD1
clone_size: many
v_call: TRBV4-1
j_call: TRBJ2-7
cdr3_nt: TGCGCCAGCAGCCAAGGGACAGGGAACTACGAGCAGTACTTC
cdr3_aa: CASSQGTGNYEQYF

d_call: .
clone_size: many
v_call: TRBV7-6
j_call: TRBJ1-4
cdr3_nt: TGTGCCAGCAGCTTGAGGATCAATGGTGAAAAACTGTTTTTT
cdr3_aa: CASSLRINGEKLFF

d_call: .
clone_size: many
v_call: TRBV27
j_call: TRBJ2-3
cdr3_nt: TGTGCCGGCAGTGTCGCGTATAGCACAGATACGCAGTATTTT
cdr3_aa: CAGSVAYSTDTQYF

d_call: .
clone_size: many
v_call: TRBV10-3
j_call: TRBJ2-7
cdr3_nt: TGTGCCATCAGTGTGCAAGGGGTCGAGTACGAGCAGTACTTC
cdr3_aa: CAISVQGVEYEQYF

d_call: TRBD2
clone_size: .
v_call: TRBV4-2
j_call: TRBJ2-7
cdr3_nt: TGTGCCAGCAGCGCCGGACTAGCGGGAGAGACATACGAGCAGTACTTC
cdr3_aa: CASSAGLAGETYEQYF

d_call: .
clone_size: many
v_call: TRBV9
j_call: TRBJ1-4
cdr3_nt: TGTGCCAGCAGCCCGACGGGAATCGCGAAGGAAAAACTGTTTTTT
cdr3_aa: CASSPTGIAKEKLFF

d_call: TRBD1
clone_size: many
v_call: TRBV7-2
j_call: TRBJ1-3
cdr3_nt: TGTGCCAGCAGCTCCAAGACAGGGGCTGGAAACACCATATATTTT
cdr3_aa: CASSSKTGAGNTIYF

d_call: .
clone_size: .
v_call: TRBV19
j_call: TRBJ2-7
cdr3_nt: TGTACCAGTAGTATTATGGGACCAGACGGCAACGAGCAGTACTTC
cdr3_aa: CTSSIMGPDGNEQYF

d_call: TRBD2
clone_size: .
v_call: TRBV6-5
j_call: TRBJ2-7
cdr3_nt: TGTGCCAGCATTTACTCGGCTAGCGGTGGATACGAGCAGTACTTC
cdr3_aa: CASIYSASGGYEQYF

d_call: .
clone_size: many
v_call: TRBV6-4
j_call: TRBJ2-2
cdr3_nt: TGTGCCAGCAGTGATCAATTTGACACCGGGGAGCTGTTTTTT
cdr3_aa: CASSDQFDTGELFF

d_call: TRBD2
clone_size: many
v_call: TRBV3-1
j_call: TRBJ2-7
cdr3_nt: TGTGCCAGCAGCCCCGTAGCGGGAGTTTACGAGCAGTACTTC
cdr3_aa: CASSPVAGVYEQYF

d_call: TRBD1
clone_size: .
v_call: TRBV25-1
j_call: TRBJ2-3
cdr3_nt: TGTGCCAGCAGCGGACAGGGGGGCAGCACAGATACGCAGTATTTT
cdr3_aa: CASSGQGGSTDTQYF

d_call: .
clone_size: many
v_call: TRBV7-6
j_call: TRBJ2-7
cdr3_nt: TGTGCCAGCAGCTCGTACGGGGGCGAGCAGTACTTC
cdr3_aa: CASSSYGGEQYF

d_call: .
clone_size: many
v_call: TRBV10-3
j_call: TRBJ2-1
cdr3_nt: TGTGCCATCAGTGGGACGCATTCCTACAATGAGCAGTTCTTC
cdr3_aa: CAISGTHSYNEQFF

d_call: TRBD1
clone_size: many
v_call: TRBV2
j_call: TRBJ2-5
cdr3_nt: TGTGCCAGCAGTGACGGACAGGGACAAGAGACCCAGTACTTC
cdr3_aa: CASSDGQGQETQYF

d_call: .
clone_size: medium-sized
v_call: TRBV6-1
j_call: TRBJ2-1
cdr3_nt: TGTGCCAGCAGTGAACCTTCATCGTCCCGCTCCTACAATGAGCAGTTCTTC
cdr3_aa: CASSEPSSSRSYNEQFF

d_call: .
clone_size: .
v_call: TRBV20-1
j_call: TRBJ2-1
cdr3_nt: TGCAGTGCTAGAGATAGGTGTAGCGGAAGTACATCCTACAATGAGCAGTTCTTC
cdr3_aa: CSARDRCSGSTSYNEQFF

d_call: TRBD2
clone_size: many
v_call: TRBV14
j_call: TRBJ2-3
cdr3_nt: TGTGCCAGCAGCCCATTAGCGGGAACCACAGATACGCAGTATTTT
cdr3_aa: CASSPLAGTTDTQYF

d_call: .
clone_size: .
v_call: TRBV5-1
j_call: TRBJ1-6
cdr3_nt: TGCGCCAGCAGCTTGGGGGTGGCAGGGAATAATCCACCCCCCCACTTT
cdr3_aa: CASSLGVAGNNPPPHF

d_call: .
clone_size: many
v_call: TRBV10-3
j_call: TRBJ2-7
cdr3_nt: TGTGCCATCAGTGAGACACGACAGGAGGAGTACTTC
cdr3_aa: CAISETRQEEYF

d_call: TRBD1
clone_size: medium-sized
v_call: TRBV19
j_call: TRBJ2-7
cdr3_nt: TGTGCCAGTAGTACCTGGACAGGGAACGAGCAGTACTTC
cdr3_aa: CASSTWTGNEQYF

d_call: TRBD1
clone_size: many
v_call: TRBV5-6
j_call: TRBJ2-7
cdr3_nt: TGTGCCAGCAGCGGCGGAAAACAGGGGGCCTACGAGCAGTACTTC
cdr3_aa: CASSGGKQGAYEQYF

d_call: TRBD2
clone_size: many
v_call: TRBV5-4
j_call: TRBJ2-1
cdr3_nt: TGTGCCAGCAGCGTGACTAGCGTGAATGAGCAGTTCTTC
cdr3_aa: CASSVTSVNEQFF

d_call: TRBD1
clone_size: many
v_call: TRBV6-1
j_call: TRBJ1-3
cdr3_nt: TGTGCCAGCACGGACAGGATGGTCTCTGGAAACACCATATATTTT
cdr3_aa: CASTDRMVSGNTIYF

d_call: .
clone_size: many
v_call: TRBV25-1
j_call: TRBJ2-1
cdr3_nt: TGTGCCAGCACCGACGCCGCTAGAGACTACAATGAGCAGTTCTTC
cdr3_aa: CASTDAARDYNEQFF

d_call: .
clone_size: medium-sized
v_call: TRBV6-1
j_call: TRBJ1-6
cdr3_nt: TGTGCCAGCAGTGAAGCAAAGGGATCGAATTCACCCCTCCACTTT
cdr3_aa: CASSEAKGSNSPLHF

d_call: TRBD2
clone_size: .
v_call: TRBV6-2/TRBV6-3
j_call: TRBJ2-1
cdr3_nt: TGTGCCAGCAGTTTGACTAGCCTTTACAATGAGCAGTTCTTC
cdr3_aa: CASSLTSLYNEQFF

d_call: .
clone_size: many
v_call: TRBV18
j_call: TRBJ2-1
cdr3_nt: TGTGCCAGCTCACCGAACAGGGCCAATGAGCAGTTCTTC
cdr3_aa: CASSPNRANEQFF

d_call: .
clone_size: many
v_call: TRBV6-5
j_call: TRBJ1-2
cdr3_nt: TGTGCCAGCAGTTTGACTACAGGAGCTTATGGCTACACCTTC
cdr3_aa: CASSLTTGAYGYTF

d_call: TRBD2
clone_size: many
v_call: TRBV5-1
j_call: TRBJ2-7
cdr3_nt: TGCGCCAGCAGCAGGACTAGCGGGGAGACCTACGAGCAGTACTTC
cdr3_aa: CASSRTSGETYEQYF

d_call: TRBD2
clone_size: many
v_call: TRBV25-1
j_call: TRBJ2-5
cdr3_nt: TGTGCCAGCAGTGACGGGACTAGCGGGAGTCGCGAGACCCAGTACTTC
cdr3_aa: CASSDGTSGSRETQYF

d_call: TRBD2
clone_size: many
v_call: TRBV15
j_call: TRBJ2-1
cdr3_nt: TGTGCCACCAGCAGAGCGGGGGGAACCTACAATGAGCAGTTCTTC
cdr3_aa: CATSRAGGTYNEQFF

d_call: TRBD2
clone_size: many
v_call: TRBV27
j_call: TRBJ2-2
cdr3_nt: TGTGCCAGCGGTCCTACTAGCGGGAGTTACACCGGGGAGCTGTTTTTT
cdr3_aa: CASGPTSGSYTGELFF

d_call: .
clone_size: .
v_call: TRBV11-2
j_call: TRBJ2-7
cdr3_nt: TGTGCCAGCAGCCCAAAGATTGACAGCTACGAGCAGTACTTC
cdr3_aa: CASSPKIDSYEQYF